The next 10 T cell receptor beta chains were all read from a single sample in a study of PD-1 blockade in mismatch repair-deficient tumors. Clones were sequenced by immunoSEQ multiplex PCR, and TCRdb holds only the in-frame ones, with some missing. This repertoire shows approximately 22,000 clones, 84% found once; its top ten account for 15% to 20%. The sample here was peripheral blood, taken 2 weeks after starting pembrolizumab. Receptors originate from an adult with mismatch repair-deficient cancer.

This chain connects TRBV11-1 to TRBJ1-1; weak D call: TRBD1 (6 bases). Trimming removed 4 bases from V and 4 bases from J, with 16 bases in between. The CDR3 consists of 15 residues. Per the germline V gene, CDR1 is SGHAT and CDR2 is FQDESV (reference sequence). The CDR3 DNA reads TGTGCCAGCAGCTCCTACAGGGAGGAGGGCACTGAAGCTTTCTTT. Encoded protein: CASSSYREEGTEAFF.

The rearrangement links TRBV28 to TRBJ2-3, with a weak D call TRBD2 (6 bases). Trimming pared 5 bases from V and 4 bases from J, leaving 16 bases between. Germline CDR1 reads MDHEN; CDR2 reads SYDVKM. The CDR3 sequence is 15 residues long. This chain's CDR3 is CASSASAEGADTQYF. Written as DNA, the CDR3 is TGTGCCAGCAGTGCTAGCGCCGAGGGTGCAGATACGCAGTATTTT. Drawing the rest from reference TRBV28 and TRBJ2-3, the complete variable domain is DVKVTQSSRYLVKRTGEKVFLECVQDMDHENMFWYRQDPGLGLRLIYFSYDVKMKEKGDIPEGYSVSREKKERFSLILESASTNQTSMYLCASSASAEGADTQYFGPGTRLTVL.

This chain joins TRBV4-3 and TRBJ1-2; TRBD1 agrees at 10 bases. CDR1 is LGHNA and CDR2 is YSLEER in the germline V gene. This CDR3 contains 14 residues. V was pared by 0 bases and J by 8 bases, with 3 bases of the junction left unmatched. CDR3 sequence: CASSQEVDRGGYTF. Here the CDR3 DNA reads TGCGCCAGCAGCCAAGAAGTGGACAGGGGGGGCTACACCTTC.

This rearrangement joins TRBV28 to TRBJ2-7; D not certain. The V gene lost 3 bases and the J gene lost 7 bases, with 10 bases spanning the gap. Per germline, CDR1 MDHEN and CDR2 SYDVKM. The length of the CDR3 is 12 residues. CDR3 sequence: CASSLPAWEQYF. The DNA for the CDR3 is TGTGCCAGCAGTTTGCCTGCTTGGGAGCAGTACTTC.

The chain is built from TRBV19 and TRBJ2-2; D is perhaps TRBD1 (6 bases). The CDR3 has 18 residues. Per the germline V gene, CDR1 is LNHDA and CDR2 is SQIVND (reference sequence). V was clipped by 3 bases and J by 5 bases, with 22 bases between them. The CDR3 region is CASSMRVWGLGWTGELFF. CDR3 coding DNA: TGTGCCAGTAGTATGAGGGTTTGGGGGCTAGGGTGGACCGGGGAGCTGTTTTTT.

The gene calls are TRBV9 and TRBJ2-7; D is perhaps TRBD1 (7 bases). Trimming took 2 bases from V and 3 from J, leaving 15 bases between them. CDR1 SGDLS and CDR2 YYNGEE come from the germline V gene. The CDR3 covers 15 residues. The CDR3 nucleotides are TGTGCCAGCAGCGTGGGCGGGACAGCGGACTACGAGCAGTACTTC. It codes for CASSVGGTADYEQYF.

The chain couples TRBV2 to TRBJ2-7; possibly TRBD1 for D (6 bases). The V gene lost 4 bases and the J gene lost 4 bases, with 14 bases spanning the gap. This CDR3 region has 14 residues. Germline CDR1 is SNHLY and CDR2 is FYNNEI. The CDR3 DNA sequence: TGTGCCAGCAGTGTTTGGACAGAGAAGTACGAGCAGTACTTC. Translation: CASSVWTEKYEQYF.

In its sample, this clone was seen once. The gene calls are TRBV7-2 and TRBJ2-7; no definite D call. Germline-derived CDR1 and CDR2 are SGHTA and FQGNSA. CDR3 length: 14 residues. The ends were cut back, 5 bases at V and 3 bases at J, with 14 bases in the middle. CDR3 bases: TGTGCCAGCAGCCGCGACTTAAGGCTCTACGAGCAGTACTTC. Translating it yields CASSRDLRLYEQYF.

The chain joins TRBV6-1 to TRBJ1-1, with 10 positions matching TRBD1. The junction had 6 bases not matched to a gene; V was cut back by 4 bases and J by 4 bases. CDR1 and CDR2 from the germline V gene are MNHNS and SASEGT. The CDR3 has 15 amino acids. CDR3 coding DNA: TGTGCCAGCAGTGGCGCCGGGACAGGGGCCACTGAAGCTTTCTTT. Protein product: CASSGAGTGATEAFF.

The chain has TRBV6-6 and TRBJ2-7, with D possibly TRBD2 on 5 matching bases. The CDR3 length is 15 residues. Germline lookup yields CDR1 MNHNY and CDR2 SVGAGI (reference sequence). V was pared by 7 bases and J by 3 bases, with 19 bases between. This CDR3 reads CASTPEERVDYEQYF. CDR3 sequence (DNA): TGTGCCAGCACCCCCGAGGAGAGGGTGGACTACGAGCAGTACTTC.